Below are 31 T cell receptor beta chains sequenced from a single sample in a study of technical replicates of blood from four donors. TCRdb's copy holds only in-frame clones and misses some; the assay was immunoSEQ multiplex PCR. Of 65,000 to 85,000 clones listed, more than 85% are singletons. Sequencing input: T cells isolated from PBMCs. The receptors derive from a human donor in good health.

CDR3 coding DNA: TGTGCCAGCAGTGAACCAACAGGGATGGAGACCCAGTACTTC. Translated: CASSEPTGMETQYF. The chain uses TRBV25-1 and TRBJ2-5; D may be TRBD1 (6 bases). V lost 2 bases and J 5 bases, leaving 12 bases between the germline ends. This CDR3 region has 14 residues. Germline V gives CDR1 MGHDK, CDR2 SYGVNS.

V gene TRBV11-1 combines with J gene TRBJ1-1; unclear D gene. The CDR3 contains 14 residues. CDR1 is SGHAT, CDR2 FQDESV, per germline (reference sequence). V lost 1 base and J lost 4, with 10 bases in between. In DNA form, the CDR3 reads TGTGCCAGCAGCTTAGGGGTGGCTAGCACTGAAGCTTTCTTT. Its protein is CASSLGVASTEAFF. Using reference TRBV11-1 and TRBJ1-1 for the parts outside the CDR3, the full variable domain is EAEVAQSPRYKITEKSQAVAFWCDPISGHATLYWYRQILGQGPELLVQFQDESVVDDSQLPKDRFSAERLKGVDSTLKIQPAELGDSAMYLCASSLGVASTEAFFGQGTRLTVV.

This rearrangement joins TRBV7-2 to TRBJ1-2; the D is unclear. V shed 5 bases and J shed 4 bases, with 17 bases lying between them. CDR1 is SGHTA and CDR2 is FQGNSA in the germline V gene. The CDR3 is 15 residues long. The CDR3 sequence is CASSLHGLGGYGYTF. The CDR3 DNA follows: TGTGCCAGCAGCCTACATGGGCTCGGAGGCTATGGCTACACCTTC. The full variable domain, with the rest looked up from reference TRBV7-2 and TRBJ1-2, is GAGVSQSPSNKVTEKGKDVELRCDPISGHTALYWYRQSLGQGLEFLIYFQGNSAPDKSGLPSDRFSAERTGGSVSTLTIQRTQQEDSAVYLCASSLHGLGGYGYTFGSGTRLTVV.

The chain is built from TRBV5-6 and TRBJ1-3; no definite D call. With 2 bases removed from V and 2 bases from J, the gap between germline ends came to 8 bases. This CDR3 spans 14 amino acids. Germline CDR1 is SGHDT and CDR2 is YYEEEE. CDR3 sequence (DNA): TGTGCCAGCAGCTTTTCTGCGACTGGAAACACCATATATTTT. This encodes CASSFSATGNTIYF.

CDR3 sequence reads: CASSKGQGLEAFF. CDR3 DNA: TGTGCCAGCAGCAAGGGACAGGGGCTTGAAGCTTTCTTT. The chain carries TRBV21-1 and TRBJ1-1; the table's D call, TRBD1, was not checked against the DNA. TRBV21-1 is a known pseudogene. The length of the CDR3 is 13 residues.

The chain is built from TRBV7-9 and TRBJ1-1; no clear D gene. The CDR3 runs 15 residues. Trimming took 0 bases from V and 1 from J, leaving 9 bases between them. Per germline, CDR1 SEHNR and CDR2 FQNEAQ (reference sequence). In DNA form, the CDR3 reads TGTGCCAGCAGCTTAGCCCGCCCCAGGAACACTGAAGCTTTCTTT. This sequence encodes CASSLARPRNTEAFF.

The CDR3: CASTRGQGYEQYF. The CDR3 region has the DNA TGTGCCAGCACTCGGGGACAGGGCTACGAGCAGTACTTC. V and J are TRBV6-6 and TRBJ2-7; TRBD1 agrees at 9 bases. The V gene's germline CDR1 is MNHNY and CDR2 SVGAGI (reference sequence). This CDR3 spans 13 amino acids. Germline trimming cut 7 bases from V and 3 bases from J; bases unmatched to any gene: 4.

The chain links TRBV7-8 to TRBJ1-5, with D tentatively TRBD1 (5 bases). V was pared by 1 base and J by 5 bases, with 9 bases between. The CDR3 length is 14 residues. The germline CDR1 and CDR2 sequences are SGHVS and FQNEAQ. CDR3 amino acids: CASSLVGGHQPQHF. CDR3 nucleotides: TGTGCCAGCAGCTTAGTGGGGGGTCATCAGCCCCAGCATTTT. Supplemented by reference TRBV7-8 and TRBJ1-5, the full variable domain reads GAGVSQSPRYKVAKRGQDVALRCDPISGHVSLFWYQQALGQGPEFLTYFQNEAQLDKSGLPSDRFFAERPEGSVSTLKIQRTQQEDSAVYLCASSLVGGHQPQHFGDGTRLSIL.

This chain links TRBV29-1 with TRBJ2-1; 8 nucleotides agree with TRBD1. The germline CDR1 and CDR2 sequences are SQVTM and ANQGSEA. V trimming: 1 base; J trimming: 7 bases; junction bases outside the gene matches: 3. The CDR3 loop spans 13 amino acids. The CDR3: CSVEGTGLNEQFF. The CDR3 bases are TGCAGCGTTGAAGGGACAGGGCTGAATGAGCAGTTCTTC.

This rearrangement joins TRBV9 to TRBJ2-7; D not certain. Trimming took off 0 bases at V and 6 bases at J, with 4 bases between the two ends. Looked up from germline, CDR1 is SGDLS and CDR2 is YYNGEE. The CDR3 totals 11 residues. The CDR3 DNA follows: TGTGCCAGCAGCGTAGACGGCGAGCAGTACTTC. Protein product: CASSVDGEQYF.

Here the CDR3 DNA reads TGTGCCAGCAGCGTAGCTGCAGGGGGCTACACTGAAGCTTTCTTT. Translation gives CASSVAAGGYTEAFF. The chain employs TRBV9 and TRBJ1-1; 8 bases are a match to TRBD1. CDR1 and CDR2 (germline): SGDLS, YYNGEE. CDR3 length equals 15 residues. Trimming at V came to 0 bases and at J to 3 bases, leaving 4 bases not matched to a gene.

The rearrangement uses TRBV19 and TRBJ2-7; 7 positions agree with TRBD2. This CDR3 has 14 residues. Germline V gene data show CDR1 as LNHDA and CDR2 as SQIVND (reference sequence). The J segment lost 6 bases and the V segment lost 3 bases, leaving 8 bases of the junction unmatched. In DNA form, the CDR3 reads TGTGCCAGTAGTATGTGGGACCTAGCGGCCGAGCAGTACTTC. It specifies CASSMWDLAAEQYF.

This chain uses TRBV10-3 with TRBJ1-1; D remains unclear. This CDR3 is 11 amino acids long. Trimming shortened V by 6 bases and J by 3 bases, and 5 bases separated the two germline ends. Germline CDR1 is ENHRY and CDR2 is SYGVKD. CDR3 loop: CAIRSYTEAFF. CDR3 coding DNA: TGTGCCATCAGGAGCTACACTGAAGCTTTCTTT.

This chain joins TRBV4-3 and TRBJ1-2; 8 bases agree with TRBD1. The germline CDR1 and CDR2 sequences are LGHNA and YSLEER. The CDR3 contains 15 residues. The J segment lost 5 bases and the V segment lost 0 bases, leaving 5 bases of the junction unmatched. The CDR3 sequence is CASSQDPGGPYGYTF. CDR3 coding DNA: TGCGCCAGCAGCCAAGACCCAGGGGGCCCATATGGCTACACCTTC.

This chain links TRBV6-5 with TRBJ2-1, with 8 bases lining up with TRBD1. The length of the CDR3 is 14 residues. V shed 6 bases, J shed 6 bases, and the junction held 7 bases outside the gene matches. CDR1 and CDR2 (germline): MNHEY, SVGAGI. The chain's CDR3 is CASSPTGTGNEQFF. The DNA for the CDR3 is TGTGCCAGCAGCCCCACCGGGACAGGCAATGAGCAGTTCTTC.

V gene TRBV30 combines with J gene TRBJ1-4; the match to TRBD1 covers 10 bases. The CDR3 has 15 amino acids. CDR1 is GTSNPN and CDR2 is SVGIG in the germline V gene (reference sequence). Losses at the gene ends were 6 bases for V and 7 bases for J; bases not matched to a gene: 11. The CDR3 region is CACLVSGTGAEKLFF. DNA for the CDR3: TGTGCCTGCCTTGTTTCCGGGACAGGGGCTGAAAAACTGTTTTTT.

The chain combines TRBV4-3 with TRBJ2-2, with a tentative D call TRBD2 (5 bases). The CDR3 runs to 17 residues. Trimming took 0 bases from V and 5 from J, leaving 16 bases between them. Germline CDR1 and CDR2: LGHNA and YSLEER. CDR3 in DNA: TGCGCCAGCAGCCAAGATGATCGGGAATTGAAGACCGGGGAGCTGTTTTTT. Protein product: CASSQDDRELKTGELFF.

V usage is TRBV21-1 and J usage is TRBJ1-2. TRBV21-1 is flagged as a pseudogene. CDR3 length equals 14 residues. The CDR3 bases are TGTGCCACCAATATTGGCGGGCTGCACTATGGCTACACCTTC. Protein: CATNIGGLHYGYTF.

The chain combines TRBV5-6 with TRBJ1-4, with 8 positions matching TRBD1. CDR3 length equals 15 residues. V lost 3 bases, J lost 8 bases, and 9 bases stayed unmatched. Germline V lookup: CDR1 SGHDT, CDR2 YYEEEE. The CDR3, as DNA: TGTGCCAGCAGCTCTGGACAGGGAAGAGGGGAAAAACTGTTTTTT. Translation: CASSSGQGRGEKLFF.

The chain joins TRBV7-9 to TRBJ2-5; 10 nucleotides agree with TRBD2. The V gene end was trimmed by 3 bases and the J gene end by 5 bases; junction bases not matched to a gene: 3. Germline V lookup: CDR1 SEHNR, CDR2 FQNEAQ (reference sequence). The CDR3 consists of 14 residues. The CDR3 reads CASSLGLAYETQYF. In DNA, the CDR3 is TGTGCCAGCAGCTTGGGACTAGCGTACGAGACCCAGTACTTC. Supplemented by reference TRBV7-9 and TRBJ2-5, the full variable domain reads DTGVSQNPRHKITKRGQNVTFRCDPISEHNRLYWYRQTLGQGPEFLTYFQNEAQLEKSRLLSDRFSAERPKGSFSTLEIQRTEQGDSAMYLCASSLGLAYETQYFGPGTRLLVL.

CDR3 amino acids: CASSLDSGYNEQFF. In nucleotides, the CDR3 is TGTGCCAGCAGCTTAGATAGCGGTTACAATGAGCAGTTCTTC. The J gene is TRBJ2-1, the V gene TRBV11-3, with D possibly matching TRBD2 (6 bases). The CDR3 length is 14 residues. V shed 0 bases and J shed 4 bases, with 7 bases lying between them. Germline CDR1 is SGHNT and CDR2 is YENEEA. Using reference TRBV11-3 and TRBJ2-1 for the parts outside the CDR3, the full variable domain is EAGVVQSPRYKIIEKKQPVAFWCNPISGHNTLYWYLQNLGQGPELLIRYENEEAVDDSQLPKDRFSAERLKGVDSTLKIQPAELGDSAVYLCASSLDSGYNEQFFGPGTRLTVL.

This CDR3 reads CASSQGLAGGLSYEQYF. The DNA for the CDR3 is TGCGCCAGCAGCCAGGGACTAGCGGGAGGACTGTCCTACGAGCAGTACTTC. The V and J genes are TRBV5-1 and TRBJ2-7; 15 nucleotides align to TRBD2. This CDR3 spans 17 amino acids. The V and J ends lost 4 bases and 1 base, in that order; junction bases with no gene match: 6. CDR1 SGHRS and CDR2 YFSETQ come from the germline V gene.

The rearrangement joins TRBV7-2 to TRBJ2-7; TRBD2 might be the D (5 bases). The CDR3 length is 15 residues. Trimming cost V 6 bases and J 1 base, with 16 bases left between them. Germline V gene lookup returns CDR1 SGHTA and CDR2 FQGNSA. Here the CDR3 DNA reads TGTGCCAGCAGTCAGGCTAGCTTCGGGTCCTACGAGCAGTACTTC. It specifies CASSQASFGSYEQYF.

The chain employs TRBV28 and TRBJ2-7; D perhaps matches TRBD2 (6 bases). The CDR3 extends over 14 amino acids. Germline V gene sequence: CDR1 MDHEN, CDR2 SYDVKM. Trimming cost V 0 bases and J 6 bases, with 12 bases left between them. In nucleotides, the CDR3 is TGTGCCAGCAGTTTATGGAACGGGGGAGGCGAGCAGTACTTC. As protein: CASSLWNGGGEQYF.

This CDR3 is CASSRLAGGSTDTQYF. The CDR3 DNA is TGTGCCAGCAGCCGTCTAGCGGGAGGGAGCACAGATACGCAGTATTTT. The chain links TRBV7-3 to TRBJ2-3; 12 positions match TRBD2. Germline CDR1 reads SGHTA; CDR2 reads FQGTGA. With 5 bases clipped from V and 0 bases from J, the junction kept 3 bases outside the gene matches. The CDR3 length is 16 residues.

The chain is built from TRBV5-4 and TRBJ1-3; maybe TRBD1 (6 bases). V was cut by 1 base and J by 2 bases, with 19 bases left in between. Germline V lookup: CDR1 SGHNT, CDR2 YYREEE (reference sequence). This CDR3 is 18 amino acids long. CDR3 residues: CASSLKRGGTVAGNTIYF. CDR3 DNA sequence: TGTGCCAGCAGCTTGAAGAGGGGGGGGACCGTCGCTGGAAACACCATATATTTT.

This CDR3 is CASSPNRALYNEQFF. The CDR3 nucleotides read TGTGCCAGCAGCCCGAACAGGGCCCTCTACAATGAGCAGTTCTTC. The rearrangement links TRBV7-2 to TRBJ2-1; D is perhaps TRBD1 (6 bases). V was shortened by 5 bases and J by 3 bases, with 14 bases between the two germline ends. The CDR3 consists of 15 residues. Germline CDR1 SGHTA, CDR2 FQGNSA.

The chain employs TRBV6-5 and TRBJ1-2, with TRBD1 as a possible D gene (6 bases). Germline-derived CDR1 and CDR2 are MNHEY and SVGAGI. The CDR3 runs to 12 residues. V lost 3 bases and J 5 bases, leaving 7 bases between the germline ends. CDR3 sequence reads: CASSYTGYGYTF. The CDR3, as DNA: TGTGCCAGCAGTTATACAGGGTATGGCTACACCTTC.

The gene calls are TRBV5-4 and TRBJ1-4, with no clear D. Trimming removed 4 bases from V and 4 bases from J, with 14 bases in between. CDR1 and CDR2 from the germline V gene are SGHNT and YYREEE (reference sequence). The length of the CDR3 is 15 residues. CDR3 nucleotide sequence: TGTGCCAGCAGCGAGGGATGGGAAGGTAATGAAAAACTGTTTTTT. Amino acid sequence: CASSEGWEGNEKLFF.

This clone was seen only a few times. The chain couples TRBV19 to TRBJ1-1, with D perhaps TRBD1 (6 bases). This CDR3 spans 13 amino acids. Trimming removed 7 bases at V and 5 bases at J, with 14 bases between. Germline loops: CDR1 LNHDA, CDR2 SQIVND (reference sequence). CDR3 DNA: TGTGCCAGTACACAGGGAGAGGGGACTGAAGCTTTCTTT. This codes for CASTQGEGTEAFF.

The table lists this clone with a few counts. This chain uses TRBV6-5 with TRBJ1-1; TRBD1 is a possible D gene (5 bases). Per germline, CDR1 MNHEY and CDR2 SVGAGI. V was clipped by 6 bases and J by 9 bases, with 14 bases between them. The CDR3 is 12 residues long. Here the CDR3 reads CASRDTGQQAFF. CDR3 DNA: TGTGCCAGCAGGGATACAGGCCAACAAGCTTTCTTT.